Sequencing of this TCR beta chain was carried out in a study of a mutant IDH1 vaccine in newly diagnosed glioma (dated by TCRdb to about 2021). For the study in its entirety: Vaccination began 4-6 weeks after radiotherapy alone, or alongside temozolomide cycles in the chemotherapy-containing groups. Before enrollment, patients had received standard therapy of radiotherapy alone, temozolomide alone, or radiochemotherapy with temozolomide; most received the combination. Six visits were used for peripheral blood collection: V03 (baseline), V05, V07, V10, V12 and V13. Of the approximately 30 treated patients, around 62% were male and about 38% were female, and the mean age was roughly 40 years. For exploratory analyses, longitudinal TCRB deep sequencing was carried out in roughly 25 treated patients wherever samples were available. Visit V12 was the week-35 safety follow-up and visit V13 was the week-47 end of study. The paper as a whole reports these results and caveats: Immune responses induced by the vaccine were seen in 90% to 95% of patients across multiple MHC alleles. Availability determined which PBMC samples were chosen for TCRB deep sequencing. The authors stated that sample limitations prevented analyses of patient blood samples from being reproduced. Pseudoprogression appeared unrelated to alterations in the top peripheral T cell clonotypes detected by TCRB sequencing.

To note about this clone: Its antigen is still unknown. No base quality information exists; no much larger clone differs at one position.

The germline ends are 11 bases apart after V is trimmed by 2 bases and J by 4 bases. Inclusive of the bounding cysteine and phenylalanine, the CDR3 is 13 residues long. Only the CDR3 part of the read is kept: 39 bases, read in frame from the first base. CDR1 and CDR2 (GTSNPN, SVGIG) derive from the germline V gene (reference sequence). Library generation was performed with the immunoSEQ multiplex PCR assay. Rearranged TCR beta chain sequences were amplified using the hsTCRB Kit according to the manufacturer's protocol. Sequencing of TCRB libraries was carried out on an Illumina MiSeq. The study's own analysis went as follows. Demultiplexing, trimming and gene mapping were performed with the kit vendor's proprietary platform. TCRdb stores this immuneACCESS table with in-frame sequences only. Part of the clones is absent; in the studies checked, under half of the shortfall reflects unresolved V genes, and no reason is known for the rest. That table supplies the V and J calls and clone size; D and trimming were determined from the DNA. This sample is represented by 26,000 or so clones; around four fifths of them were singletons. In total, the top ten clones hold 25% to 35% of the sample.

Read against the paper, the sample's time point label means: week 35, safety follow-up. Each vaccine dose, consisting of 300 ug of a 20-mer mutant IDH1 peptide in Montanide, was administered subcutaneously with topical imiquimod. Patients were given eight vaccinations, in weeks 1, 3, 5, 7, 11, 15, 19 and 23, which matched visits V03 through V10. Newly diagnosed WHO grade 3 or 4 IDH1-mutant astrocytomas showing loss of nuclear ATRX were present in the donors. The samples were drawn from NOA16, a multicentre, single-arm, open-label phase I trial in Germany that tested a mutant IDH1 peptide vaccine in humans for the first time. The DNeasy Blood and Tissue Kit was used to extract genomic DNA from EDTA blood for TCRB sequencing.

The source material was PBMCs, sampled from a glioma patient whose treatment included an IDH1 peptide vaccine. The chain is assembled from TRBV30 and TRBJ2-5; a tentative D match to TRBD2 spans 6 bases. The clonotype comes from a man aged 25-45 years with glioma. The nucleotide sequence reads as follows: TGTGCCTGGAGTCAGAATAGCGGAGAGACCCAGTACTTC. Translated, it reads CAWSQNSGETQYF.